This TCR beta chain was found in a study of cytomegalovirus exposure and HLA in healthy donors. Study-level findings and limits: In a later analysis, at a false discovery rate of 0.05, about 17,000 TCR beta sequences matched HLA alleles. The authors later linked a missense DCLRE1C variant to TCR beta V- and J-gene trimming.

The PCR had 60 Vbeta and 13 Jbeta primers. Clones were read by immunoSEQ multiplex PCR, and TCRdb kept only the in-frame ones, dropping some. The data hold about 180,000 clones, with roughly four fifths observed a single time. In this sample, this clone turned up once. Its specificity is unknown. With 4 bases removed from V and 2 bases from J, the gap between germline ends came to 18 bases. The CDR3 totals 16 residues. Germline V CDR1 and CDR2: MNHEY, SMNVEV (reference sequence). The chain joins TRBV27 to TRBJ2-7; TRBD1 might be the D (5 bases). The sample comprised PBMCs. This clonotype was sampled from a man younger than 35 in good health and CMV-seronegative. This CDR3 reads CASSSDIQARAYEQYF. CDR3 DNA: TGTGCCAGCAGTTCCGATATACAGGCCCGCGCCTACGAGCAGTACTTC.